This is a list of T cell receptor beta chains from one sample in a study of CD8 T cells in ankylosing spondylitis. TCRdb used MiXCR to reprocess the 5' RACE reads, holding one entry per CDR3 protein. The profile shows under 400,000 distinct CDR3 sequences, more than 9% of them singletons. The sample consisted of blood, either unsorted or a sorted T cell fraction (not recorded which). The receptor source for this set is a female donor with ankylosing spondylitis or in good health (not recorded which). Each CDR3 is given with its conserved first and last residue. D genes are given only for firm matches. Part of the rows lack a size; the others show once, few, many or a class for expanded clones.

>TRBV7-9|many|TRBJ1-6|.
CASSSSNPLLLHF
TGTGCCAGCAGCTCCAGCAACCCACTTCTCCTCCACTTT
>TRBV10-3|many|TRBJ2-1|TRBD2
CAISERLAVIFF
TGTGCCATCAGTGAGCGACTAGCGGTCATCTTCTTC
>TRBV20-1|many|TRBJ2-3|.
CSATSRLVSSTDTQYF
TGCAGTGCTACCTCCCGACTAGTCTCTAGCACAGATACGCAGTATTTT
>TRBV2|many|TRBJ2-2|.
CASNPDRTPGELFF
TGTGCCAGCAATCCTGACAGAACCCCCGGGGAGCTGTTTTTT
>TRBV6-4|many|TRBJ2-1|.
CASSDSVATLNEQFF
TGTGCCAGCAGTGACTCGGTTGCGACTCTTAATGAGCAGTTCTTC
>TRBV7-2|many|TRBJ2-1|.
CASSLVVGGSYNEQFF
TGTGCCAGCAGCTTAGTGGTTGGGGGCTCCTACAATGAGCAGTTCTTC
>TRBV7-9|many|TRBJ1-4|.
CASSFAGSNEKLFF
TGTGCCAGCAGCTTCGCAGGCTCTAATGAAAAACTGTTTTTT
>TRBV20-1|many|TRBJ2-4|.
CSAPKGGYGKNIQYF
TGCAGTGCCCCAAAGGGGGGGTACGGCAAAAACATTCAGTACTTC
>TRBV7-2|.|TRBJ1-2|TRBD1
CASSLGGQLNGYTF
TGTGCCAGCAGCCTAGGGGGACAGTTGAATGGCTACACCTTC
>TRBV27|.|TRBJ1-6|TRBD1
CASRLQGGNSPLHF
TGTGCCAGCAGGTTGCAGGGGGGTAATTCACCCCTCCACTTT
>TRBV5-6|many|TRBJ2-2|TRBD1
CASSSSDRGGTGELFF
TGTGCCAGCAGCTCGTCGGACAGGGGAGGCACCGGGGAGCTGTTTTTT
>TRBV7-2|.|TRBJ1-2|TRBD1
CASSLRTGNYTF
TGTGCCAGCAGCTTAAGGACAGGGAACTACACCTTC
>TRBV20-1|many|TRBJ2-1|TRBD2
CSARAGLAGDSSYNEQFF
TGCAGTGCTAGAGCTGGACTAGCGGGGGATAGCTCCTACAATGAGCAGTTCTTC
>TRBV4-1|many|TRBJ2-7|.
CASSQGYMGDEQYF
TGCGCCAGCAGCCAAGGGTATATGGGGGACGAGCAGTACTTC
>TRBV5-5|few|TRBJ1-1|.
CASSLRLLNTEAFF
TGTGCCAGCAGCTTGAGGCTGCTGAACACTGAAGCTTTCTTT
>TRBV12-3/TRBV12-4|many|TRBJ1-5|.
CASSLDNQPQHF
TGTGCCAGCAGTTTAGACAATCAGCCCCAGCATTTT
>TRBV5-1|few|TRBJ2-4|.
CASSLGQGGNIQYF
TGCGCCAGCAGCTTGGGACAGGGAGGGAACATTCAGTACTTC
>TRBV10-2|many|TRBJ2-7|.
CASGVSTVSYEQYF
TGCGCCAGCGGTGTATCGACAGTCTCCTACGAGCAGTACTTC
>TRBV6-6|many|TRBJ2-7|.
CASSYGPKYEQYF
TGTGCCAGCAGTTACGGGCCAAAATACGAGCAGTACTTC
>TRBV29-1|many|TRBJ2-1|TRBD2
CSCHPGTSIGEQFF
TGCAGCTGTCATCCCGGGACTAGCATCGGTGAGCAGTTCTTC
>TRBV5-5|.|TRBJ2-5|.
CASSSAGAQETQYF
TGTGCCAGCAGCTCCGCCGGCGCCCAAGAGACCCAGTACTTC
>TRBV20-1|.|TRBJ2-1|TRBD2
CSARTSAFFNEQFF
TGCAGTGCCCGGACTAGCGCGTTCTTCAATGAGCAGTTCTTC
>TRBV20-1|many|TRBJ2-2|TRBD2
CSARGSGGAAIGELFF
TGCAGTGCTAGAGGGAGCGGGGGGGCGGCTATCGGGGAGCTGTTTTTT
>TRBV2|.|TRBJ1-1|.
CASSEEIGRMNFF
TGTGCCAGCAGTGAAGAAATAGGGCGGATGAATTTCTTT
>TRBV5-1|many|TRBJ2-5|TRBD2
CASSSGLAEQETQYF
TGCGCCAGCAGCTCGGGACTAGCGGAACAAGAGACCCAGTACTTC
>TRBV28|many|TRBJ1-1|.
CASSYPNTEAFF
TGTGCCAGCAGTTATCCAAACACTGAAGCTTTCTTT
>TRBV6-5|many|TRBJ2-2|.
CASSYSGPQFYGELFF
TGTGCCAGCAGTTACTCCGGGCCCCAGTTTTACGGGGAGCTGTTTTTT